Presented here are 32 T cell receptor beta chains from one specimen sequenced in a study of T-cell reconstitution after alpha-beta-depleted transplantation in children. Unique molecular identifiers were incorporated into the prepared TCRbeta library. TCRdb fed the PCR reads into MiXCR, producing one record per CDR3 protein. The sample comprises under 850,000 distinct CDR3 sequences, over 10% of which are singletons, and 0.75% to 0.85% rests with the top ten. Specimen: PBMCs, collected before TCRalphabeta/CD19-depleted stem cell transplant. The source is a girl aged 2-10 years with congenital amegakaryocytic thrombocytopenia, due to receive a stem cell transplant.

The table lists this clonotype with many counts. The chain has TRBV20-1 and TRBJ2-1, with 13 positions matching TRBD2. CDR3 length: 15 amino acids. Looked up from germline, CDR1 is DFQATT and CDR2 is SNEGSKA (reference sequence). After removal of 4 bases from V and 8 bases from J, the junction contained 8 bases not matched to a gene. The CDR3 loop is CSATRTSGSLDEQFF. For the CDR3, the DNA is TGCAGTGCTACCCGGACTAGCGGGAGCTTGGATGAGCAGTTCTTC.

The J gene is TRBJ2-3, the V gene TRBV18; a possible D gene is TRBD2 (6 bases). Germline CDR1 is KGHSH and CDR2 is LQKENI. The CDR3 totals 17 residues. V gave up 1 base and J gave up 1 base, with 15 bases separating them. The CDR3 DNA follows: TGTGCCAGCTCACCACGGGACTCTCAAACAGGCACAGATACGCAGTATTTT. It specifies CASSPRDSQTGTDTQYF.

DNA of the CDR3: TGTGCCAGCAGCCCTCCCGGGTCCTACGCCACGGGGGAGCTGTTTTTT. This gives the protein CASSPPGSYATGELFF. The gene calls are TRBV7-8 and TRBJ2-2; D is ambiguous. Germline lookup yields CDR1 SGHVS and CDR2 FQNEAQ. The CDR3 length is 16 residues. Trimming stripped 5 bases from V and 8 bases from J, with 21 bases between.

Only a few counts were recorded for this clonotype. This chain connects TRBV20-1 to TRBJ2-3; D possibly corresponds to TRBD2 (5 bases). Trimming left V 4 bases short and J 3 bases short, with 23 bases between. CDR3 length: 17 residues. The germline V gene has CDR1 DFQATT and CDR2 SNEGSKA (reference sequence). CDR3 in DNA: TGCAGTGCTATCGTCTCGTCGGGGAAGGAGAGGACAGATACGCAGTATTTT. Translation: CSAIVSSGKERTDTQYF.

This clonotype has only a few counts. V and J are TRBV3-1 and TRBJ1-1, with TRBD1 as a possible D gene (6 bases). This CDR3 has 18 residues. V dropped 0 bases and J dropped 5 bases, with 22 bases sitting between them. CDR1 and CDR2 (germline): LGHDT, YNNKEL (reference sequence). The CDR3 nucleotides are TGTGCCAGCAGCCAAGAAGCACGTGGGACAACGGGAGGGACTGAAGCTTTCTTT. This gives the protein CASSQEARGTTGGTEAFF.

This clonotype was counted ten times or more. V and J are TRBV10-3 and TRBJ1-6, with 8 bases aligning to TRBD1. The V gene's germline CDR1 is ENHRY and CDR2 SYGVKD. The CDR3 has 20 amino acids. The V gene end was trimmed by 0 bases and the J gene end by 10 bases; junction bases not matched to a gene: 20. The CDR3 nucleotides are TGTGCCATCAGTGAGTCGTTAACCACCGACCCATCGGACAGGGTCTCACCCCTCCACTTT. This sequence encodes CAISESLTTDPSDRVSPLHF.

This clonotype was seen repeatedly, ten times or more. The chain couples TRBV29-1 to TRBJ1-2, with no clear D. The germline CDR1 and CDR2 sequences are SQVTM and ANQGSEA. Trimming removed 1 base from V and 7 bases from J, with 13 bases in between. The CDR3 is 13 amino acids. The CDR3 reads CSVEGRERAGYTF. The CDR3 nucleotides are TGCAGCGTTGAAGGGCGGGAAAGGGCTGGCTACACCTTC.

This rearrangement joins TRBV28 to TRBJ1-2, with D possibly TRBD1 on 6 matching bases. Germline V gives CDR1 MDHEN, CDR2 SYDVKM. Trimming cost V 10 bases and J 4 bases, with 10 bases left between them. The CDR3 is 11 amino acids. In DNA form, the CDR3 reads TGTGCCACTTTACAGGGCTATGGCTACACCTTC. Translated, it gives CATLQGYGYTF.

This clonotype has a handful of counts. The J gene is TRBJ1-2, the V gene TRBV5-1; D gene unclear. Germline V lookup: CDR1 SGHRS, CDR2 YFSETQ. This CDR3 spans 17 amino acids. V gave up 3 bases and J gave up 1 base, with 19 bases separating them. The CDR3 protein is CASSSSGGSEINYGYTF. The CDR3 region has the DNA TGCGCCAGCAGCTCCTCCGGCGGTTCCGAAATTAACTATGGCTACACCTTC.

This clonotype was detected a few times. V and J are TRBV27 and TRBJ1-1; D unclear. Trimming pared 6 bases from V and 0 bases from J, leaving 20 bases between. The CDR3 consists of 17 residues. The germline CDR1 and CDR2 sequences are MNHEY and SMNVEV (reference sequence). The CDR3 sequence is CASSRDLRSPMNTEAFF. CDR3 nucleotides: TGTGCCAGCAGCCGCGACCTCAGGAGTCCCATGAACACTGAAGCTTTCTTT.

The chain recombines TRBV27 with TRBJ2-1; TRBD2 agrees at 7 bases. The trim removed 3 bases at V and 4 bases at J, leaving 15 bases unmatched. Germline CDR1 and CDR2: MNHEY and SMNVEV (reference sequence). CDR3 length equals 18 residues. The CDR3 region is CASSLWGAWGEGYNEQFF. CDR3 DNA sequence: TGTGCCAGCAGTTTGTGGGGTGCGTGGGGGGAGGGTTACAATGAGCAGTTCTTC.

This clonotype has just a few counts. The genes are TRBV28 and TRBJ1-5; D unresolved. The germline V and J ends were trimmed by 5 bases and 4 bases, with 18 bases remaining between them. CDR3 length: 16 residues. CDR1 and CDR2 (germline): MDHEN, SYDVKM. CDR3 nucleotides: TGTGCCAGCAGTATTATCCGGCGTATGAGAAATCAGCCCCAGCATTTT. Translating it yields CASSIIRRMRNQPQHF. Drawing the rest from reference TRBV28 and TRBJ1-5, the complete variable domain is DVKVTQSSRYLVKRTGEKVFLECVQDMDHENMFWYRQDPGLGLRLIYFSYDVKMKEKGDIPEGYSVSREKKERFSLILESASTNQTSMYLCASSIIRRMRNQPQHFGDGTRLSIL.

Details on this clonotype: This may arise from a read error, as a much more abundant clone is one base away. Since no conserved phenylalanine or tryptophan closes the CDR3, a read error is the likely cause. V usage is TRBV7-8 and J usage is TRBJ2-1; D call uncertain. Trimming left V 8 bases short and J 0 bases short, with 14 bases between. The CDR3 runs to 15 residues. CDR1 SGHVS and CDR2 FQNEAQ come from the germline V gene. The CDR3 DNA sequence: TGTGCCAGCGAGAGCTCCCACAGCTCCTACAATGAGCAGTTCTTG. It encodes CASESSHSSYNEQFL.

This CDR3 reads CASSQDPDNEQFF. CDR3 coding DNA: TGTGCCAGCAGCCAAGATCCCGACAATGAGCAGTTCTTC. V usage is TRBV14 and J usage is TRBJ2-1; D is ambiguous. V dropped 0 bases and J dropped 5 bases, with 5 bases sitting between them. The length of the CDR3 is 13 residues. The V gene's germline CDR1 is SGHDN and CDR2 FVKESK.

This clonotype was detected many times. This chain links TRBV15 with TRBJ1-1; D not resolved. Germline-derived CDR1 and CDR2 are LNHNV and YYDKDF (reference sequence). This CDR3 has 14 amino acids. V was cut by 0 bases and J by 7 bases, with 12 bases left in between. In DNA, the CDR3 is TGTGCCACCAGCAGAGATCCCAACTCGATTGAAGCTTTCTTT. Translating gives CATSRDPNSIEAFF.

The table lists this clonotype with many counts. The chain combines TRBV9 with TRBJ1-5; D is unclear. CDR3 length: 15 amino acids. With 0 bases removed from V and 2 bases from J, the gap between germline ends came to 9 bases. Germline CDR1 SGDLS, CDR2 YYNGEE. CDR3 in DNA: TGTGCCAGCAGCGTAGATCCGGTGGGCAATCAGCCCCAGCATTTT. Its protein product is CASSVDPVGNQPQHF. Together with reference TRBV9 and TRBJ1-5, the CDR3 gives the full variable domain: DSGVTQTPKHLITATGQRVTLRCSPRSGDLSVYWYQQSLDQGLQFLIQYYNGEERAKGNILERFSAQQFPDLHSELNLSSLELGDSALYFCASSVDPVGNQPQHFGDGTRLSIL.

The chain has TRBV5-1 and TRBJ1-1; D uncertain. The CDR3 is 14 residues long. V lost 2 bases to trimming and J lost 4 bases, with 12 bases between them. The germline V gene encodes CDR1 SGHRS and CDR2 YFSETQ. The CDR3 spells CASSFDGWGTEAFF. The CDR3 nucleotides are TGCGCCAGCAGCTTTGACGGGTGGGGCACTGAAGCTTTCTTT.

This clonotype turned up a few times. V and J are TRBV5-1 and TRBJ2-5; 12 bases line up with TRBD2. CDR1 and CDR2 (germline): SGHRS, YFSETQ. This CDR3 region has 16 residues. The ends lost 3 bases at V and 5 bases at J; junction bases unmatched: 8. The CDR3 sequence: CASSSGLAGTLETQYF. The CDR3 region has the DNA TGCGCCAGCAGCTCCGGACTAGCGGGGACTCTCGAGACCCAGTACTTC.

Remarks on this clonotype: It may be a read error: a sequence one base away is much more abundant. The V call is TRBV7-9, the J call TRBJ1-1, with D unresolved. This CDR3 is 15 amino acids long. The germline V gene encodes CDR1 SEHNR and CDR2 FQNEAQ (reference sequence). This CDR3 reads CATSLANRADPEAFF. The CDR3 DNA reads as TGTGCCACCAGCTTAGCGAATCGGGCAGACCCTGAAGCTTTCTTT.

The chain couples TRBV6-2 or TRBV6-3 to TRBJ2-5, with 8 bases lining up with TRBD1. The CDR3 spans 12 residues. The J segment lost 1 base and the V segment lost 10 bases, leaving 2 bases of the junction unmatched. Looked up from germline, CDR1 is MNHEY and CDR2 is SVGEGT. The CDR3 protein is CAIGTGQETQYF. The DNA of the CDR3 is TGTGCCATCGGGACAGGCCAAGAGACCCAGTACTTC.

This clonotype was counted only a few times. The gene calls are TRBV28 and TRBJ1-5; D is possibly TRBD1 (6 bases). Germline-derived CDR1 and CDR2 are MDHEN and SYDVKM. The CDR3 spans 16 residues. V lost 2 bases and J 2 bases, leaving 13 bases between the germline ends. CDR3 sequence: CASSLERGYGNQPQHF. For the CDR3, the DNA is TGTGCCAGCAGTTTAGAAAGGGGGTATGGCAATCAGCCCCAGCATTTT.

This clonotype appeared many times. The gene calls are TRBV20-1 and TRBJ2-7; D ambiguous. This CDR3 has 13 amino acids. The V and J ends lost 2 bases and 3 bases respectively, with 11 bases between them. Germline CDR1 and CDR2: DFQATT and SNEGSKA (reference sequence). As DNA, the CDR3 is TGCAGTGCTAGAAAGAGTGGGGTCTACGAGCAGTACTTC. This codes for CSARKSGVYEQYF.

This clonotype turned up a few times. The CDR3 sequence is CASSQGQGENQPQHF. CDR3 nucleotide sequence: TGTGCCAGCAGCCAGGGACAAGGAGAGAATCAGCCCCAGCATTTT. The V gene is TRBV3-1, the J gene TRBJ1-5; maybe TRBD1 (6 bases). The CDR3 sequence is 15 residues long. Looked up from germline, CDR1 is LGHDT and CDR2 is YNNKEL (reference sequence). The germline V and J ends were trimmed by 3 bases and 4 bases, with 13 bases remaining between them.

The chain uses TRBV20-1 and TRBJ2-7, with TRBD2 matching 14 bases. This CDR3 has 19 residues. V was pared by 5 bases and J by 4 bases, with 19 bases of the junction left unmatched. Germline V CDR1 and CDR2: DFQATT, SNEGSKA (reference sequence). The CDR3 coding sequence is TGCAGTGCTGGACTCGTACCGGGACTAGCGGGAGCGGGCCCTTACGAGCAGTACTTC. Amino acid sequence: CSAGLVPGLAGAGPYEQYF.

The rearrangement uses TRBV5-1 and TRBJ2-1, with 14 bases identical to TRBD2. CDR1 and CDR2 from the germline V gene are SGHRS and YFSETQ. V lost 0 bases and J lost 3; bases outside the gene matches: 5. CDR3 size: 18 residues. The DNA of the CDR3 is TGCGCCAGCAGCTTGGCGGGACTAGCGGGAGATAACTACAATGAGCAGTTCTTC. Translating gives CASSLAGLAGDNYNEQFF.

This clonotype was found a few times. The chain couples TRBV5-1 to TRBJ1-5, with no clear D. The CDR3 consists of 13 residues. Trimming shortened V by 0 bases and J by 7 bases, and 8 bases separated the two germline ends. From germline, CDR1 is SGHRS and CDR2 YFSETQ. The CDR3 loop is CASSLGVEQPQHF. The DNA of the CDR3 is TGCGCCAGCAGCTTGGGGGTAGAACAGCCCCAGCATTTT.

The chain combines TRBV28 with TRBJ2-3; no definite D call. This CDR3 spans 16 amino acids. The germline V and J ends were trimmed by 6 bases and 2 bases, with 18 bases remaining between them. Germline V CDR1 and CDR2: MDHEN, SYDVKM. The CDR3 bases are TGTGCCAGCAGCCTGCCCGCCCCGAGAGCCACAGATACGCAGTATTTT. As protein: CASSLPAPRATDTQYF.

This clonotype appeared a few times. The J gene is TRBJ2-4, the V gene TRBV5-1; the match to TRBD2 covers 8 bases. Trimming removed 0 bases from V and 10 bases from J; junction bases left unmatched: 9. Per the germline V gene, CDR1 is SGHRS and CDR2 is YFSETQ. The CDR3 is 15 amino acids. The CDR3 nucleotides are TGCGCCAGCAGCTTGGGACCGGGACTAGTTGGGATTCAGTACTTC. It translates to CASSLGPGLVGIQYF.

This clonotype is a singleton in its sample. This could be a read error, since a much larger clone is one nucleotide away. The V gene is TRBV29-1, the J gene TRBJ1-4; 8 bases map to TRBD1. This CDR3 has 13 amino acids. CDR1 SQVTM and CDR2 ANQGSEA come from the germline V gene. V lost 4 bases to trimming and J lost 11 bases; unmatched junction nucleotides: 9. CDR3 bases: TGCAGCGTTGCCCTCCAGGGGGCGGGTAAACTGTTTTTT. Amino acids: CSVALQGAGKLFF.

The chain has TRBV6-1 and TRBJ2-1; 7 nucleotides match TRBD1. CDR1 and CDR2 (germline): MNHNS, SASEGT. J lost 6 bases, V lost 6 bases, and 5 bases had no gene match. This CDR3 is 13 amino acids long. CDR3 loop: CASSWDSRNEQFF. CDR3 bases: TGTGCCAGCAGCTGGGACAGTCGCAATGAGCAGTTCTTC.

This clonotype was detected ten times or more. The chain uses TRBV27 and TRBJ2-5; D may correspond to TRBD1 or TRBD2 (5 bases each). Between the trimmed V and J ends, which lost 6 bases and 3 bases, there was a span of 11 bases. Per the germline V gene, CDR1 is MNHEY and CDR2 is SMNVEV (reference sequence). This CDR3 region has 13 residues. CDR3 bases: TGTGCCAGCAGCCCACTAGGGGAAGAGACCCAGTACTTC. Protein: CASSPLGEETQYF.

The chain is built from TRBV7-8 and TRBJ2-7; no clear D. CDR1 and CDR2 from the germline V gene are SGHVS and FQNEAQ. V gave up 2 bases and J gave up 5 bases, with 16 bases separating them. This CDR3 has 15 residues. The CDR3 coding sequence is TGTGCCAGCAGCTTATGGACGACGGCAAGCCACGAGCAGTACTTC. It encodes CASSLWTTASHEQYF. Filled out from reference TRBV7-8 and TRBJ2-7, the complete variable domain reads GAGVSQSPRYKVAKRGQDVALRCDPISGHVSLFWYQQALGQGPEFLTYFQNEAQLDKSGLPSDRFFAERPEGSVSTLKIQRTQQEDSAVYLCASSLWTTASHEQYFGPGTRLTVT.